This entry lists 14 T cell receptor beta chains sequenced from one sample in a study of shared clonotypes between healthy human individuals. Clones were read by immunoSEQ multiplex PCR, and TCRdb kept only the in-frame ones, dropping some. The top ten clones hold 0.06% of a sample with hundreds of thousands of clones, 90% to 96% of them seen once. Sequencing used naive CD4+ T cells sorted from blood. Subset: CD45RA+ positively selected. These receptors were taken from a woman in her twenties or thirties in good health.

The chain links TRBV11-2 to TRBJ1-3, with a possible D match to TRBD1 (5 bases). Germline CDR1 SGHAT, CDR2 FQNNGV. Trimming shortened V by 3 bases and J by 4 bases, and 16 bases separated the two germline ends. The CDR3 consists of 16 residues. CDR3 protein: CASSFRARVYGNTIYF. As DNA, the CDR3 is TGTGCCAGCAGCTTTAGAGCCAGGGTATACGGAAACACCATATATTTT.

The rearrangement uses TRBV6-5 and TRBJ1-5; D is unclear. CDR1 and CDR2 (germline): MNHEY, SVGAGI. The CDR3 covers 15 residues. Trimming removed 0 bases from V and 1 base from J, with 7 bases in between. The CDR3 coding sequence is TGTGCCAGCAGTTACTCGGCAAGAAGCAATCAGCCCCAGCATTTT. Translation: CASSYSARSNQPQHF.

This clone has only one observation. V is TRBV28 and J is TRBJ2-3; D gene ambiguous. This CDR3 is built from 12 residues. Germline V gives CDR1 MDHEN, CDR2 SYDVKM. Trimming took 1 base from V and 5 from J, leaving 4 bases between them. This CDR3 is CASSLSEDTQYF. The CDR3 coding sequence is TGTGCCAGCAGTTTATCAGAAGATACGCAGTATTTT. The entire variable domain, with the rest obtained from reference TRBV28 and TRBJ2-3, is as follows: DVKVTQSSRYLVKRTGEKVFLECVQDMDHENMFWYRQDPGLGLRLIYFSYDVKMKEKGDIPEGYSVSREKKERFSLILESASTNQTSMYLCASSLSEDTQYFGPGTRLTVL.

The chain uses TRBV5-1 and TRBJ2-5; D might be TRBD1 (6 bases). Judging by the DNA end, TRBJ2-7 fits better; the J call may be wrong. Per the germline V gene, CDR1 is SGHRS and CDR2 is YFSETQ. The CDR3 is 16 residues long. In nucleotides, the CDR3 is TGCGCCAGCAGCTTCACAGGGCCCAGTTCCTCCTACGAGCAGTACTTC. This sequence encodes CASSFTGPSSSYEQYF.

This chain uses TRBV11-1 with TRBJ2-7; a possible D gene is TRBD2 (7 bases). The CDR3 contains 15 residues. V lost 7 bases to trimming and J lost 3 bases, with 19 bases between them. Germline loops: CDR1 SGHAT, CDR2 FQDESV (reference sequence). This chain's CDR3 is CASTSGGASIYEQYF. The CDR3 DNA reads TGTGCCAGCACCTCTGGGGGGGCCAGTATCTACGAGCAGTACTTC.

The CDR3, as DNA: TGCAGCGTTCGACAGGGGGCTACTAATGAAAAACTGTTTTTT. Protein sequence: CSVRQGATNEKLFF. This chain joins TRBV29-1 and TRBJ1-4; 10 bases map to TRBD1. This CDR3 is built from 14 residues. V lost 5 bases, J lost 2 bases, and 2 bases stayed unmatched. Looked up from germline, CDR1 is SQVTM and CDR2 is ANQGSEA.

This chain joins TRBV5-1 and TRBJ1-4; D call uncertain. The germline V gene encodes CDR1 SGHRS and CDR2 YFSETQ. CDR3 length equals 14 residues. Between the trimmed V and J ends, which lost 2 bases and 7 bases, there was a span of 12 bases. Written as DNA, the CDR3 is TGCGCCAGCAGCTTACCCACCGGCGGTGAAAAACTGTTTTTT. The encoded protein is CASSLPTGGEKLFF.

This chain links TRBV6-6 with TRBJ2-7; D gene uncertain. Trimming cost V 0 bases and J 2 bases, with 8 bases left between them. Germline V gene sequence: CDR1 MNHNY, CDR2 SVGAGI (reference sequence). This CDR3 comprises 14 residues. CDR3 DNA: TGTGCCAGCAGTTACTCGGGCAGAGCCTACGAGCAGTACTTC. Amino acid sequence: CASSYSGRAYEQYF.

The chain uses TRBV9 and TRBJ2-7, with 10 bases identical to TRBD1. The CDR3 consists of 14 residues. V gave up 6 bases and J gave up 4 bases; unmatched junction bases: 7. Germline CDR1 reads SGDLS; CDR2 reads YYNGEE. The DNA of the CDR3 is TGTGCCAGCACCCCAGGGACAGGGGATTACGAGCAGTACTTC. This codes for CASTPGTGDYEQYF.

The chain couples TRBV6-1 to TRBJ1-4, with D unclear. The CDR3 totals 13 residues. Germline values: CDR1 MNHNS, CDR2 SASEGT. V gave up 11 bases and J gave up 3 bases, with 13 bases separating them. CDR3 in DNA: TGTGCCGGTGGTGGGCTAGCTAATGAAAAACTGTTTTTT. This codes for CAGGGLANEKLFF.

The chain joins TRBV9 to TRBJ2-1; 15 bases match TRBD2. Unmatched junction bases numbered 7, after V lost 3 bases and J lost 9 bases. The germline gives CDR1 SGDLS, CDR2 YYNGEE. The CDR3 totals 16 residues. For the CDR3, the DNA is TGTGCCAGCAGCGCAGGACTAGCGGGAGGGCCCGCTGAGCAGTTCTTC. Residues: CASSAGLAGGPAEQFF. The whole variable domain, filled in from reference TRBV9 and TRBJ2-1, reads DSGVTQTPKHLITATGQRVTLRCSPRSGDLSVYWYQQSLDQGLQFLIQYYNGEERAKGNILERFSAQQFPDLHSELNLSSLELGDSALYFCASSAGLAGGPAEQFFGPGTRLTVL.

CDR3: CASSLGIGGEQYF. CDR3 bases: TGCGCCAGCAGCTTGGGAATAGGGGGCGAGCAGTACTTC. The chain combines TRBV5-1 with TRBJ2-7; possibly TRBD1 for D (6 bases). CDR3 length equals 13 residues. The germline V and J ends were trimmed by 0 bases and 6 bases, with 10 bases remaining between them. Germline V gene lookup returns CDR1 SGHRS and CDR2 YFSETQ. Drawing the rest from reference TRBV5-1 and TRBJ2-7, the complete variable domain is KAGVTQTPRYLIKTRGQQVTLSCSPISGHRSVSWYQQTPGQGLQFLFEYFSETQRNKGNFPGRFSGRQFSNSRSEMNVSTLELGDSALYLCASSLGIGGEQYFGPGTRLTVT.

The CDR3 sequence is CASSLFGVADTQYF. In DNA, the CDR3 is TGTGCCAGCAGCTTATTTGGGGTGGCAGATACGCAGTATTTT. This chain links TRBV7-9 with TRBJ2-3; D gene unclear. Germline V CDR1 and CDR2: SEHNR, FQNEAQ (reference sequence). Trimming stripped 2 bases from V and 4 bases from J, with 10 bases between. The CDR3 spans 14 residues.

This chain uses TRBV4-1 with TRBJ1-2, with D possibly matching TRBD1 (6 bases). V was pared by 4 bases and J by 3 bases, with 15 bases between. The CDR3 loop spans 15 amino acids. The germline V gene has CDR1 MGHRA and CDR2 YSYEKL. CDR3 in DNA: TGCGCCAGCAGCCCAGGGGCCGGGCCCGACTATGGCTACACCTTC. This encodes CASSPGAGPDYGYTF.